The next 21 T cell receptor beta chains were all read from a single sample in a study of CD8 T cells in Susac syndrome. The RNA, about 0.45 to 1 ug, was put through reverse transcription using random hexamers. TCRdb ran MiXCR on the immunoSEQ multiplex PCR reads and lists one entry per CDR3 protein. The profile shows 170,000 or so distinct CDR3 sequences, roughly 95% of them singletons. The sample taken for sequencing was CD8+ T cells from PBMCs. The receptors were sampled from a human donor with multiple sclerosis.

The chain recombines TRBV9 with TRBJ2-2; the D is unclear. Deletions cut 1 base from V and 6 bases from J, with 4 bases between. The CDR3 loop spans 12 amino acids. CDR1 is SGDLS and CDR2 is YYNGEE in the germline V gene. The CDR3 is CASSVNPGELFF. The CDR3 DNA follows: TGTGCCAGCAGCGTAAACCCCGGGGAGCTGTTTTTT. Filled out from reference TRBV9 and TRBJ2-2, the complete variable domain reads DSGVTQTPKHLITATGQRVTLRCSPRSGDLSVYWYQQSLDQGLQFLIQYYNGEERAKGNILERFSAQQFPDLHSELNLSSLELGDSALYFCASSVNPGELFFGEGSRLTVL.

The genes are TRBV13 and TRBJ2-5, with no clear D. Between the trimmed V and J ends, which lost 0 bases and 0 bases, there was a span of 5 bases. From germline, CDR1 is PRHDT and CDR2 FYEKMQ (reference sequence). There are 14 residues in the CDR3. The CDR3 nucleotides are TGTGCCAGCAGCTTAGGCTCGTACCAAGAGACCCAGTACTTC. Its protein is CASSLGSYQETQYF.

This clonotype showed up just once. The rearrangement links TRBV28 to TRBJ1-5, with 7 bases identical to TRBD1. This CDR3 comprises 14 residues. Germline assignment: CDR1 MDHEN and CDR2 SYDVKM. The V gene end was trimmed by 8 bases and the J gene end by 2 bases; junction bases not matched to a gene: 6. CDR3 nucleotide sequence: TGTGCCAGCCATCTCAGGGGGGGCAATCAGCCCCAGCATTTT. It encodes CASHLRGGNQPQHF.

Notes on this clonotype: The junction does not match germline at one end; this may be a read error. The chain carries TRBV20-1 and TRBJ1-2; D remains unclear. The germline V gene has CDR1 DFQATT and CDR2 SNEGSKA (reference sequence). This CDR3 is 12 amino acids long. CDR3: CSARDSFYGYTF. In DNA, the CDR3 is TGCAGTGCTCGAGATTCTTTCTATGGCTACACCTTC.

J is TRBJ2-5 and V is TRBV25-1; unclear D gene. Trimming stripped 3 bases from V and 4 bases from J, with 9 bases between. Germline CDR1 is MGHDK and CDR2 is SYGVNS. This CDR3 is built from 13 residues. Here the CDR3 DNA reads TGTGCCAGCAGTGATATCACCCCAGAGACCCAGTACTTC. It codes for CASSDITPETQYF.

This chain links TRBV30 with TRBJ2-6; D might be TRBD1 or TRBD2, each matching 5 bases. V shed 0 bases and J shed 0 bases, with 6 bases lying between them. Germline V CDR1 and CDR2: GTSNPN, SVGIG (reference sequence). This CDR3 contains 15 residues. Written as DNA, the CDR3 is TGTGCCTGGAGTGTGGGGGTCTCTGGGGCCAACGTCCTGACTTTC. Protein product: CAWSVGVSGANVLTF.

V gene TRBV4-1 combines with J gene TRBJ2-7, with D possibly TRBD2 on 5 matching bases. Germline lookup yields CDR1 MGHRA and CDR2 YSYEKL. The length of the CDR3 is 15 residues. The germline V and J ends were trimmed by 0 bases and 0 bases, with 9 bases remaining between them. In nucleotides, the CDR3 is TGCGCCAGCAGCCAAGATTGGAGCGGCTCCTACGAGCAGTACTTC. The encoded protein is CASSQDWSGSYEQYF.

The J gene is TRBJ2-1, the V gene TRBV7-9; D is possibly TRBD1 (5 bases). The V gene lost 3 bases and the J gene lost 5 bases, with 17 bases spanning the gap. The V gene's germline CDR1 is SEHNR and CDR2 FQNEAQ (reference sequence). The CDR3 runs to 16 residues. Here the CDR3 reads CASSFNTETGDNEQFF. The CDR3 bases are TGTGCCAGCAGCTTTAATACCGAAACAGGAGACAATGAGCAGTTCTTC.

The V and J genes are TRBV20-1 and TRBJ2-7; D is unclear. Germline V gene sequence: CDR1 DFQATT, CDR2 SNEGSKA (reference sequence). CDR3 length: 14 residues. The V end lost 0 bases, the J end lost 0 bases, and 9 bases lay between the germline ends. CDR3 sequence (DNA): TGCAGTGCTAGAGATCTCACCGACTCCTACGAGCAGTACTTC. Encoded protein: CSARDLTDSYEQYF.

The chain is built from TRBV3-1 and TRBJ2-1, with 11 nucleotides matching TRBD2. Germline CDR1 LGHDT, CDR2 YNNKEL (reference sequence). Trimming removed 4 bases from V and 7 bases from J; junction bases left unmatched: 12. There are 17 residues in the CDR3. The CDR3 sequence: CASSPDSGRALVNEQFF. In DNA, the CDR3 is TGTGCCAGCAGCCCGGATAGCGGGAGGGCCTTGGTAAATGAGCAGTTCTTC.

The chain recombines TRBV10-3 with TRBJ2-7; possibly TRBD2 for D (6 bases). V was pared by 2 bases and J by 2 bases, with 10 bases between. CDR1 ENHRY and CDR2 SYGVKD come from the germline V gene. CDR3 length: 14 amino acids. The CDR3 sequence: CAISEGRRAYEQYF. The CDR3 nucleotides are TGTGCCATCAGTGAGGGCAGGAGGGCCTACGAGCAGTACTTC.

This chain connects TRBV7-9 to TRBJ2-7, with D possibly matching TRBD1 (5 bases). This CDR3 contains 17 residues. Germline V gene lookup returns CDR1 SEHNR and CDR2 FQNEAQ (reference sequence). The germline V and J ends were trimmed by 5 bases and 5 bases, with 25 bases remaining between them. The CDR3 sequence: CASSPTDRQSPTDEQYF. In DNA form, the CDR3 reads TGTGCCAGCAGCCCAACGGACCGACAGTCCCCCACCGACGAGCAGTACTTC.

V and J are TRBV7-9 and TRBJ1-2; 7 bases align to TRBD1. Germline V lookup: CDR1 SEHNR, CDR2 FQNEAQ (reference sequence). Germline trimming cut 8 bases from V and 1 base from J; bases unmatched to any gene: 7. This CDR3 region has 14 residues. The CDR3 loop is CASERQGYNYGYTF. CDR3 in DNA: TGTGCCAGCGAGCGACAGGGATATAACTATGGCTACACCTTC.

The genes are TRBV5-6 and TRBJ2-3; D is undetermined. The CDR3 is made up of 16 amino acids. The germline V and J ends were trimmed by 5 bases and 2 bases, with 18 bases remaining between them. The germline gives CDR1 SGHDT, CDR2 YYEEEE. The DNA for the CDR3 is TGTGCCAGCAGATATAAGCGAAACGCCCCCACAGATACGCAGTATTTT. This codes for CASRYKRNAPTDTQYF.

The chain joins TRBV28 to TRBJ1-1, with D uncertain. CDR1 is MDHEN, CDR2 SYDVKM, per germline. The V gene lost 3 bases and the J gene lost 4 bases, with 9 bases spanning the gap. CDR3 length: 13 residues. In nucleotides, the CDR3 is TGTGCCAGCAGTTTCCACACTTCCACTGAAGCTTTCTTT. It codes for CASSFHTSTEAFF.

The genes are TRBV5-1 and TRBJ2-1; D is uncertain. Trimming pared 1 base from V and 14 bases from J, leaving 13 bases between. Looked up from germline, CDR1 is SGHRS and CDR2 is YFSETQ. The CDR3 runs 12 residues. CDR3 amino acids: CASSLSSGGEFF. CDR3 DNA sequence: TGCGCCAGCAGCTTGTCTTCGGGTGGAGAGTTCTTC. Together with reference TRBV5-1 and TRBJ2-1, the CDR3 gives the full variable domain: KAGVTQTPRYLIKTRGQQVTLSCSPISGHRSVSWYQQTPGQGLQFLFEYFSETQRNKGNFPGRFSGRQFSNSRSEMNVSTLELGDSALYLCASSLSSGGEFFGPGTRLTVL.

The gene calls are TRBV13 and TRBJ2-1; perhaps TRBD1 as D (6 bases). Germline V gene sequence: CDR1 PRHDT, CDR2 FYEKMQ (reference sequence). The CDR3 contains 14 residues. Trimming removed 4 bases from V and 10 bases from J, with 17 bases in between. CDR3 DNA sequence: TGTGCCAGCAGCTCAAGATGGGGGCCGAGGGAGCAGTTCTTC. Protein sequence: CASSSRWGPREQFF.

V gene TRBV13 combines with J gene TRBJ1-2; possible D gene TRBD1, 5 bases. Germline assignment: CDR1 PRHDT and CDR2 FYEKMQ (reference sequence). CDR3 length: 13 residues. Between the trimmed V and J ends, which lost 5 bases and 5 bases, there was a span of 12 bases. The CDR3 is CASSAIDRYGYTF. The CDR3 DNA reads as TGTGCCAGCAGCGCCATAGACAGATATGGCTACACCTTC.

The V gene is TRBV3-1, the J gene TRBJ2-5; TRBD1 or TRBD2 may be the D gene (5 bases each). Trimming removed 0 bases at V and 1 base at J, with 9 bases between. Germline V CDR1 and CDR2: LGHDT, YNNKEL (reference sequence). The CDR3 is made up of 15 amino acids. CDR3 region: CASSQEFGTQETQYF. CDR3 nucleotide sequence: TGTGCCAGCAGCCAAGAATTCGGGACCCAAGAGACCCAGTACTTC.

This chain joins TRBV7-9 and TRBJ1-5, with a possible D match to TRBD1 (5 bases). This CDR3 is built from 15 residues. The ends were cut back, 6 bases at V and 6 bases at J, with 18 bases in the middle. The germline CDR1 and CDR2 sequences are SEHNR and FQNEAQ (reference sequence). The CDR3 DNA reads as TGTGCCAGCAGTCCGGGACCCGACCCGGGTCAGCCCCAGCATTTT. It encodes CASSPGPDPGQPQHF.

The rearrangement uses TRBV27 and TRBJ1-3, with D uncertain. CDR1 and CDR2 from the germline V gene are MNHEY and SMNVEV (reference sequence). Trimming took 10 bases from V and 4 from J, leaving 8 bases between them. The CDR3 loop spans 11 amino acids. CDR3 region: CATLAGNTIYF. Written as DNA, the CDR3 is TGTGCCACCTTGGCGGGAAACACCATATATTTT.